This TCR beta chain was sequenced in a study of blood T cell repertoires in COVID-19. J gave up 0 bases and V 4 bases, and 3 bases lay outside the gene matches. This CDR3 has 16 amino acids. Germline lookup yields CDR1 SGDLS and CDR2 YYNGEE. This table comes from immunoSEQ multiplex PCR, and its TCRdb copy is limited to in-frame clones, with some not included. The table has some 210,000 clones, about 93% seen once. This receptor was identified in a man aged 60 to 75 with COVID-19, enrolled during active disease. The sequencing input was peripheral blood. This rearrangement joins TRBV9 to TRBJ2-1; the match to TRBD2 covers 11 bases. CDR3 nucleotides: TGTGCCAGCAGCCGACTAGCGGGGAGCTCCTACAATGAGCAGTTCTTC. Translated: CASSRLAGSSYNEQFF.